A selection of T cell receptor beta chains follows, all from one sample in a study of T cells in tumors after PD-1 blockade. Sequenced by immunoSEQ multiplex PCR; TCRdb stores in-frame clones only, minus some. The repertoire holds roughly 49,000 clones, with approximately 84% as singletons. The sample here was PBMCs, taken before anti-PD-1 treatment. Every receptor here comes from a human donor with basal cell carcinoma. The CDR3 runs from the conserved cysteine through the conserved F or W. D genes are given only for firm matches. Where a row states a size, it is once, few, many or the class of an expanded clone; other rows omit it.

clone_size d_call j_call v_call cdr3_aa cdr3_nt
once TRBD2 TRBJ2-5 TRBV19 CASSIGTTSGAETQYF TGTGCCAGTAGTATAGGTACGACTAGCGGGGCGGAGACCCAGTACTTC
. . TRBJ2-7 TRBV2 CASSEGQPSSYEQYF TGTGCCAGCAGTGAAGGACAGCCCTCCTCCTACGAGCAGTACTTC
. . TRBJ2-7 TRBV7-9 CASSLGQGRIYEQYF TGTGCCAGCAGCTTGGGGCAGGGGAGGATCTACGAGCAGTACTTC
. . TRBJ2-5 TRBV7-2 CASSLTETQYF TGTGCCAGCAGCTTAACGGAGACCCAGTACTTC
. . TRBJ2-2 TRBV15 CATSRWTAFEAGELFF TGTGCCACCAGCAGATGGACGGCCTTCGAAGCCGGGGAGCTGTTTTTT
. TRBD2 TRBJ2-7 TRBV7-2 CASSSGLAGGSYEQYF TGTGCCAGCAGCTCCGGACTAGCGGGGGGATCCTACGAGCAGTACTTC
. . TRBJ2-6 TRBV7-9 CASSLALGESKAF TGTGCCAGCAGCTTAGCGCTCGGGGAGTCAAAGGCTTTC
. TRBD1 TRBJ1-1 TRBV7-2 CASSLGRTGSNTEAFF TGTGCCAGCAGCTTAGGGAGGACAGGTTCGAACACTGAAGCTTTCTTT
. . TRBJ2-7 TRBV4-1 CASSQEAGYEQYF TGCGCCAGCAGCCAAGAAGCGGGCTACGAGCAGTACTTC
. . TRBJ2-2 TRBV12-5 CASATGNKQRTDTGELFF TGTGCTAGTGCCACAGGGAATAAGCAGAGAACGGACACCGGGGAGCTGTTTTTT
once . TRBJ2-1 TRBV6-6 CAMSTDPTYNEQFF TGTGCCATGTCGACGGATCCAACCTACAATGAGCAGTTCTTC
. . TRBJ2-5 TRBV5-1 CASSLSWGFQETQYF TGCGCCAGCAGCTTGTCTTGGGGCTTCCAAGAGACCCAGTACTTC
. . TRBJ2-5 TRBV6-2/TRBV6-3 CASSYTGVQETQYF TGTGCCAGCAGTTACACAGGAGTACAAGAGACCCAGTACTTC
. TRBD2 TRBJ2-2 TRBV3-1/TRBV3-2 CASDYGGTSGPGELFF TGTGCCAGCGATTATGGGGGGACTAGCGGTCCCGGGGAGCTGTTTTTT
few TRBD1 TRBJ1-4 TRBV6-5 CASSGGRGPNEKLFF TGTGCCAGCAGCGGCGGCAGGGGGCCTAATGAAAAACTGTTTTTT
. TRBD2 TRBJ2-5 TRBV9 CASSVAFMGGQETQYF TGTGCCAGCAGCGTAGCTTTCATGGGGGGGCAAGAGACCCAGTACTTC
once . TRBJ1-5 TRBV5-6 CASSFSTQINQPQHF TGTGCCAGCAGCTTTTCGACACAGATCAATCAGCCCCAGCATTTT
. . TRBJ2-7 TRBV4-1 CASSQSAFGGGEQYF TGCGCCAGCAGCCAATCTGCGTTTGGGGGAGGCGAGCAGTACTTC
. . TRBJ1-3 TRBV9 CASSDSGNTIYF TGTGCCAGCAGCGACTCTGGAAACACCATATATTTT
. . TRBJ2-5 TRBV5-4 CASKLGEETQYF TGTGCCAGCAAACTAGGGGAAGAGACCCAGTACTTC
. TRBD1 TRBJ2-7 TRBV5-4 CASSAGTASTYEQYF TGTGCCAGCAGCGCAGGGACAGCTAGCACCTACGAGCAGTACTTC
. TRBD1 TRBJ1-5 TRBV28 CASSQGHSNQPQHF TGTGCCAGCTCACAGGGGCATAGCAATCAGCCCCAGCATTTT
few TRBD1 TRBJ1-6 TRBV24-1 CATSLRGPSNNSPLHF TGTGCCACCAGCCTCAGGGGGCCCTCTAACAATTCACCCCTCCACTTT
. . TRBJ2-5 TRBV5-4 CASSLSHQTQETQYF TGTGCCAGCAGCTTGTCACATCAAACCCAAGAGACCCAGTACTTC
. . TRBJ1-3 TRBV15 CATSKYRDVTDTIYF TGTGCCACCAGCAAGTACAGGGATGTTACGGACACCATATATTTT
. TRBD1 TRBJ2-1 TRBV11-3 CASSHRDRGNEQFF TGTGCCAGCAGCCACCGGGACAGGGGAAATGAGCAGTTCTTC
. TRBD1 TRBJ2-5 TRBV28 CASSPPGTGFGTQYF TGTGCCAGCAGTCCCCCCGGGACAGGGTTTGGGACCCAGTACTTC
once . TRBJ2-2 TRBV19 CATRKANTGELFF TGTGCCACCCGGAAGGCGAACACCGGGGAGCTGTTTTTT
once TRBD2 TRBJ2-3 TRBV29-1 CSVEYTSGTASTDTQYF TGCAGCGTTGAATATACTAGCGGGACTGCTAGCACAGATACGCAGTATTTT
. . TRBJ1-6 TRBV12-2 CASRLAVVAPRTSPLHF TGTGCAAGTCGCTTAGCGGTTGTGGCCCCACGAACCTCACCCCTCCACTTT
. TRBD2 TRBJ2-7 TRBV4-1 CASSQPLLASNEQYF TGCGCCAGCAGCCAACCCCTACTAGCGAGCAACGAGCAGTACTTC
. TRBD2 TRBJ2-2 TRBV30 CAWSGLAGAGELFF TGTGCCTGGAGTGGACTAGCAGGCGCCGGGGAGCTGTTTTTT
. . TRBJ2-2 TRBV7-9 CASSFGALNTGELFF TGTGCCAGCAGCTTCGGAGCTCTGAACACCGGGGAGCTGTTTTTT
. TRBD1 TRBJ1-1 TRBV6-1 CASSESVGQGYSEAFF TGTGCCAGCAGTGAAAGTGTAGGACAGGGGTACTCTGAAGCTTTCTTT
. . TRBJ1-5 TRBV6-5 CASRSNQPQHF TGTGCCAGCAGAAGCAATCAGCCCCAGCATTTT
. . TRBJ2-7 TRBV6-5 CASIRRENYEQYF TGTGCCAGCATTAGAAGGGAGAACTACGAGCAGTACTTC
. TRBD1 TRBJ1-3 TRBV15 CATSRDYRGQENTIYF TGTGCCACCAGCAGAGATTACAGGGGGCAGGAAAACACCATATATTTT
. . TRBJ2-1 TRBV29-1 CSGEGSYNEQFF TGCAGCGGCGAGGGGTCCTACAATGAGCAGTTCTTC
. . TRBJ2-2 TRBV9 CASSPPRGAKPGELFF TGTGCCAGCAGCCCCCCTAGGGGGGCCAAGCCCGGGGAGCTGTTTTTT
large TRBD1 TRBJ2-2 TRBV19 CASKGQGETGELFF TGTGCCAGTAAGGGACAGGGGGAGACCGGGGAGCTGTTTTTT
. . TRBJ2-5 TRBV29-1 CSASLGRETQYF TGCAGCGCCTCACTTGGGAGGGAGACCCAGTACTTC
. TRBD1 TRBJ1-1 TRBV2 CASKGQGVGNTEAFF TGTGCCAGCAAAGGACAGGGGGTTGGGAACACTGAAGCTTTCTTT
. . TRBJ1-6 TRBV10-3 CAISEFGATSYNSPLHF TGTGCCATCAGTGAGTTTGGGGCCACCTCCTATAATTCACCCCTCCACTTT
. TRBD1 TRBJ1-4 TRBV2 CASGTGWVNEKLFF TGTGCCAGCGGGACAGGGTGGGTTAATGAAAAACTGTTTTTT
. . TRBJ1-5 TRBV10-1 CASKVPGRHQPQHF TGCGCCAGCAAGGTTCCAGGGCGACATCAGCCCCAGCATTTT
. TRBD1 TRBJ1-5 TRBV7-9 CASSLATGAGNQPQHF TGTGCCAGCAGCTTAGCGACAGGGGCTGGCAATCAGCCCCAGCATTTT
. . TRBJ2-7 TRBV3-1/TRBV3-2 CASSRYVTSYEQYF TGTGCCAGCAGCCGTTATGTTACCTCCTACGAGCAGTACTTC
few . TRBJ2-3 TRBV6-4 CASSGDSGGTDTQYF TGTGCCAGCAGTGGGGATTCAGGGGGCACAGATACGCAGTATTTT
. . TRBJ2-7 TRBV2 CASRVEGGRYEQYF TGTGCCAGCAGGGTGGAGGGGGGGCGGTACGAGCAGTACTTC
medium-sized . TRBJ1-5 TRBV2 CASSRGVGHNQPQHF TGTGCCAGCAGTAGAGGTGTGGGACACAATCAGCCCCAGCATTTT
. TRBD1 TRBJ1-4 TRBV19 CASSSWDREETNEKLFF TGTGCCAGTAGTTCCTGGGACAGGGAAGAAACTAATGAAAAACTGTTTTTT